A selection of T cell receptor beta chains follows, all from one sample in a study of vaccination and CD4 T cells after COVID-19. What these receptors recognize is not known. TCRdb independently ran MiXCR on the PCR reads; one entry per CDR3 protein. The sample consists of some 9,500 distinct CDR3 sequences, around half of them appearing once. Sequencing input: CD4+ T cells from blood, cultured in vitro. The receptor source for this set is a human donor who had recovered from COVID-19. Each CDR3 is given with its conserved first and last residue. Where a row states a size, it is once, few, many or the class of an expanded clone; other rows omit it.

j_gene	v_gene	abundance	CDR3aa
TRBJ1-1	TRBV7-2	-	CASSFGSQGAFAFF
TRBJ1-1	TRBV19	-	CASSLRTGPMNTEAFF
TRBJ1-1	TRBV20-1	-	CSASSGQGRSRNTEAFF
TRBJ2-7	TRBV11-3	-	CASSLASERSYEQYF
TRBJ1-6	TRBV6-1	few	CASSRNRENRYNSPLHF
TRBJ1-1	TRBV25-1	-	CASSETDSREAFF
TRBJ1-5	TRBV7-9	few	CASSFSGNQPQHF
TRBJ1-1	TRBV5-1	-	CASSSQANTEAFF
TRBJ1-2	TRBV19	-	CASKGTGLPNSGYTF
TRBJ1-2	TRBV11-2	-	CASSHSYGGFDGYTF
TRBJ2-3	TRBV7-9	once	CASSLGGGGRTDTQYF
TRBJ1-5	TRBV20-1	few	CSAKGDQPQHF
TRBJ2-5	TRBV5-1	once	CASSLVASRWVKQETQYF
TRBJ1-1	TRBV11-3	-	CASSLRGQGYTEAFF
TRBJ2-7	TRBV7-2	few	CASSYRLAGRYEQYF
TRBJ2-7	TRBV7-2	-	CASSPKDVILRAQYF
TRBJ1-2	TRBV2	large	CASSVTTGPYGYTF
TRBJ1-1	TRBV19	-	CASKKGSGNTEAFF
TRBJ2-7	TRBV10-3	-	CASRNTGGTEYF
TRBJ1-5	TRBV7-8	-	CASSPRQNQPQHF
TRBJ2-7	TRBV20-1	few	CSAAEDRGKEQYF
TRBJ2-5	TRBV6-1	few	CASRGLAGGKETQYF